This record looks at one TCR beta chain sequence and its context. Authors' processing steps: Reference gene primers were amplified, and this amplification served to estimate nucleated cell counts. TCRdb's copy holds only in-frame clones and misses some; the assay was immunoSEQ multiplex PCR. The V and J calls and clone size were taken over from that table, and D and trimming were inferred from the DNA. This sample yields approximately 350,000 clones, of which around four fifths are seen a single time; about 3% belongs to the top ten. This sample is part of a study of blood T cell repertoires in COVID-19. The wider study: There were acute and convalescent COVID-19 samples, and they came from the United States, Italy and Spain. PBMCs, B-cell-depleted T cells, or T cells were the source of the cDNA or gDNA that made up the material.

The germline CDR1 and CDR2 sequences are MNHEY and SMNVEV (reference sequence). CDR3 size: 11 residues. Trimming left V 11 bases short and J 0 bases short, with 7 bases between. The chain carries TRBV27 and TRBJ1-2, with unresolved D. The sequenced sample was peripheral blood. This clonotype was obtained from a man aged 30 to 45 with active or convalescent COVID-19. The DNA of the CDR3 is TGTGCCTTCCCAGCTAACTATGGCTACACCTTC. This translates into CAFPANYGYTF.